What follows describes a single TCR beta chain. It lacks a known antigen. Base qualities are missing; no much larger clone stands one base away. The junction carries 12 bases between V and J, which are trimmed by 3 bases and 4 bases respectively. Measured from the cysteine to the phenylalanine, the CDR3 is 14 residues long. Kept here is only the CDR3 DNA, which spans 42 bases and is read in frame from base 1. Taken from the germline V gene (reference sequence), the CDR1 and CDR2 loops are SEHNR and FQNEAQ. The sample originates from a study of blood T cells in healthy people across ages (dated by TCRdb to between 2014 and 2016). Regarding the research as a whole: In model experiments, roughly one uniquely barcoded TCR beta cDNA molecule per two T cells was captured by template switching. The study measured age-related changes in TCR beta repertoire diversity using deep sequencing normalized with unique cDNA molecular identifiers. Donors were grouped into four age groups: young (average roughly 16 years), middle-aged (39), aged (approximately 58) and long-lived (approximately 75). Donors of different ages were randomly distributed across sequencing lanes to avoid experimental bias. Using the same blood draw, the study looked at two additional independent replicas of 1 million unique cDNA reads for two donors, one aged 18 to 30 and the other aged 80 or older. The investigation overall reported the following: As age increased, observed TCR beta diversity per million T cells dropped in a roughly linear way, and a significant reduction was already evident by age approximately 40. Because the CMV infection status of the donors was unknown, age-related changes in expanded clonotypes may potentially have been confounded. Total diversity estimates from one million sequenced T cells were considered lower bounds and underestimates. Compared with the aged group, more naive CD4+ T cells, fewer expanded clones and increased TCR diversity were shown by the long-lived group, suggesting age selection. There was a strong correlation between observed TCR beta diversity and the percentage of naive T cells measured by flow cytometry. Since profiling was done on bulk unsorted PBMCs, naive and antigen-experienced compartments could not be conclusively compared.

The receptor library was made with 5' RACE. The run used an Illumina HiSeq 2500. A second about 7 to 11 cycle PCR used a sample-barcoded 5' primer and a J-beta primer mix. A unique molecular identifier was introduced onto each TCR beta cDNA molecule by a template-switch 5' adaptor carrying 12 random nucleotides. At least 3 million CDR3-containing paired-end reads were obtained from each sample. The Mint cDNA synthesis kit, primed by a TRBC-specific oligonucleotide, was used to synthesize first-strand cDNA from all RNA. After uracil-DNA glycosylase treatment, a first 18-cycle PCR used universal primers M1SS and BC2_uni_R on all cDNA. The authors processed their data as follows. For normalization, 1 million high-quality reads, each with a distinct molecular identifier, were randomly selected from each sample. Instead of being binned into consensus sequences, reads that shared molecular identifiers were thrown out. CDR3 identification, clonotype clustering and error correction used MiTCR with a Q25 quality threshold and the strictest error-elimination algorithm. A nonparametric unseen species model with Euler transformation was used to estimate lower-bound total TCR beta diversity. Using fastp trimming at Q25 and MiXCR clonotype assembly, TCRdb reanalyzed the public sequencing data and kept in-frame beta chains. Each record represents a unique CDR3 protein, reported with the most common genes and DNA among its rows. The V and J calls here are based on TCRdb, not the publication. Present in this sample are around 750,000 distinct CDR3 sequences, about 55% of which were seen just once. Approximately 40% of the sample is held by the ten biggest clonotypes.

Systemically healthy Caucasian individuals from Russia, 39 in total and aged about 6 to 100 years, were included as donors. Each donor gave approximately 9.3 milliliters of peripheral blood, collected into EDTA-treated Vacutainer tubes. Ficoll-Paque density-gradient centrifugation was used to isolate PBMCs, with at least 7 million obtained per sample. Total RNA was extracted from PBMCs with Trizol reagent, with at least 5.5 micrograms obtained per sample. For every donor, an aliquot of PBMCs went through flow cytometry to measure the percentages of naive CD45RAhigh/CD27high T cells. Sequenced: blood. The sequence came from a man older than 75 in good health. This chain is built from TRBV7-9 and TRBJ1-1, with the D gene call left open. The CDR3 reads CASSLSTLSTEAFF. The sequence in DNA is TGTGCCAGCAGCTTGTCGACCCTCAGCACTGAAGCTTTCTTT.